Only a few counts were recorded for the clone carrying this T cell receptor beta chain. Its target is not known. The source of the sample is a study of identical twins. Unique molecular identifiers were in the cDNA, with template-switch universal primer binding. Via MiXCR, TCRdb re-called the 5' RACE reads, giving one row per CDR3 protein. The sample includes around 470,000 distinct CDR3 sequences, approximately 15% of them seen just once. The CDR3 runs to 11 residues. V lost 6 bases and J lost 12, with 12 bases in between. Germline assignment: CDR1 MNHEY and CDR2 SVGAGI. Study observations and caveats: Conclusions were drawn cross-sectionally by statistical analysis, without following the same donors. With beta out-of-frame sequences, excess sharing by twins was weaker. There were fewer insertions in abundant cord blood beta clonotypes, but memory repertoires showed no such pattern.

These data also formed part of another study, on yellow fever vaccine responses in identical twins.

The sample comprised CD4+ T cells sorted from blood. This chain links TRBV6-5 with TRBJ2-1; possibly TRBD1 for D (5 bases). The sequence came from a woman aged 18-29 years in good health. The CDR3 loop is CASSHQTVQFF. CDR3 bases: TGTGCCAGCAGCCATCAGACAGTGCAGTTCTTC.